The rows below give T cell receptor beta chains drawn from one sample of a study of tumor-infiltrating lymphocytes in primary liver carcinoma. TCRdb reanalysed the multiplex PCR reads using MiXCR and keeps one entry per CDR3 protein. Here the sample spans 50,000 to 65,000 distinct CDR3 sequences, over 60% being singletons. The specimen sequenced was liver tumor tissue from sampling region 4. Receptors were obtained from a man aged 40-55 years with primary liver carcinoma and hepatitis B virus infection. CDR3s include the opening cysteine and the closing phenylalanine or tryptophan. Each record gives: D gene, J gene, V gene, clone size, CDR3 DNA, CDR3 protein. The D gene is left open where the match is weak. The size field is filled for only some rows; it gives once, few, many or a size class.

>NA|TRBJ2-2|TRBV11-1|NA
TGTGCCAGCAGCTTAAGAGGGAGTGGAACCAGGGAGCTGTTTTTT
CASSLRGSGTRELFF
>NA|TRBJ2-1|TRBV11-2|NA
TGTGTCAGCAGCTTATATCGGCTAGGGATGGGGTTCTTC
CVSSLYRLGMGFF
>TRBD1|TRBJ1-2|TRBV20-1|NA
TGCAATGCTAGAGATGGGACAGGTCTTTATGGCTACACCTTC
CNARDGTGLYGYTF
>NA|TRBJ2-1|TRBV29-1|many
TGCAGCGTTGTTTTCGCGGGCCTCTACAATGAGCAGTTCTTC
CSVVFAGLYNEQFF
>NA|TRBJ1-3|TRBV29-1|NA
TGCAGCGTCTCTCGGACAGCCCAGAGTGGAAACACCATGTATTTT
CSVSRTAQSGNTMYF
>TRBD1|TRBJ1-4|TRBV6-9|many
TGTGCCAGCAGGGGACAGCGATTCGAAAAACTGTTTTTT
CASRGQRFEKLFF
>NA|TRBJ2-5|TRBV5-6|NA
TGTGCCAGCAGCTTGGAGGCTAGCAAGGAGACCCAGTACTTC
CASSLEASKETQYF
>NA|TRBJ2-1|TRBV6-2/TRBV6-3|NA
TGTGCCAGCTTACAAAGCGAGAGGGCCGACAATGAGCAGTTCTTC
CASLQSERADNEQFF
>TRBD2|TRBJ2-1|TRBV11-1|many
TGTGCCAGTAGCCTGGGACTAGCGGGAGAAGTTGACAATGAGCGGTTCTTC
CASSLGLAGEVDNERFF
>NA|TRBJ2-2|TRBV5-6|NA
TGTGCCAGCAGTCCACAGTTCGCGAACACCGGGGAGCTGTTTTTT
CASSPQFANTGELFF
>NA|TRBJ2-2|TRBV14|NA
TGTGCCAGCAGCCACAGAATGACGGGACTTACCGGGGAGCTGTTTTTT
CASSHRMTGLTGELFF
>TRBD2|TRBJ2-7|TRBV5-1|many
TGCGCCAGCAGCCTGGGGTCGACTAGCGGAGTCTACGAGCAGTACTTC
CASSLGSTSGVYEQYF
>NA|TRBJ1-1|TRBV6-2/TRBV6-3|many
TGTGCCAGCAGGGGGAGGGGGGGTGAAGCTTTCTTT
CASRGRGGEAFF
>TRBD2|TRBJ2-5|TRBV5-1|many
TGCGCCAGCAGCTTGGCGGGGACTACCGAGGAGACCCAGTACTTC
CASSLAGTTEETQYF
>NA|TRBJ2-1|TRBV7-2|many
TGTGCCAGCAGCTTAGGTGGGACCTACTACAATGAGCAGTTCTTC
CASSLGGTYYNEQFF
>NA|TRBJ1-1|TRBV11-2|NA
TGTACCAGCAGCCGAGGTAGGGCAGGGGTCTTCATTGAAGCTTTATTT
CTSSRGRAGVFIEALF
>NA|TRBJ2-1|TRBV4-3|NA
TGCGCCAGCAGCCAAACAGGCTACAATGAGCACTTCTTC
CASSQTGYNEHFF
>NA|TRBJ1-1|TRBV11-2|once
TGTGTCAGCAGCCCATCATGGGGGTTGGTGAACACTGAAGCTTTCTTT
CVSSPSWGLVNTEAFF
>NA|TRBJ2-1|TRBV6-1|NA
TGTGCCAGCAGTGAACCGGGGATGGGCATTGAGCAGTCCTTC
CASSEPGMGIEQSF
>NA|TRBJ2-7|TRBV29-1|NA
TGCGGCGTTGCAGGTGTTCCCTCATACGAGCAGTACTTC
CGVAGVPSYEQYF
>NA|TRBJ2-2|TRBV7-9|once
TGTGCCAGCAGTTTAGTTCTTCAGGGTTGTACCGGGGAGCTGTTTTTT
CASSLVLQGCTGELFF
>TRBD2|TRBJ2-7|TRBV6-1|NA
TGTGCCAGCAGTGAAGAGAGCGGGAGCTCCTACGAGCAGTACTTC
CASSEESGSSYEQYF
>NA|TRBJ1-5|TRBV5-6|NA
TGTGCCAGTAGCTTGGCTGGTAGGCTGGAGCAGCCCCAGCATTTT
CASSLAGRLEQPQHF
>NA|TRBJ2-5|TRBV28|NA
TGTGCCAGCAAAAAGGGGGAGGGGATGAGAGAGACCCAGTACTTC
CASKKGEGMRETQYF
>NA|TRBJ2-1|TRBV10-2|medium-sized
TGCGCCAGCAGTGAGTCCGGTGAGGATGAGCAGTTCTTC
CASSESGEDEQFF
>NA|TRBJ1-5|TRBV6-2/TRBV6-3|NA
TGTGCCAGCAGTTACATGACCCCCAATCAGCCCCAGCATTTT
CASSYMTPNQPQHF
>NA|TRBJ2-1|TRBV6-5|many
TGTGCCAGCAGAATAGCGTATGAGCAGTTCTTC
CASRIAYEQFF
>NA|TRBJ2-7|TRBV5-1|NA
TGCACCAGCAGCTGGACCGGGACAACTGAGCAGTACTTC
CTSSWTGTTEQYF
>NA|TRBJ2-7|TRBV11-2|NA
TGTGCCTGCAGCTTAGAGTCCGGGATCTCTGGCAAGCAGTATTTC
CACSLESGISGKQYF
>NA|TRBJ2-3|TRBV11-1|few
TGTGCCAGCAGCTCTGGGGGAAGCTCCGTTGGAGTCCGCACAGATACGCAGTATTTT
CASSSGGSSVGVRTDTQYF
>NA|TRBJ1-1|TRBV11-2|NA
TGTGCCAGTACCCTGACAACGAACACAGAAGCTTTCTTT
CASTLTTNTEAFF
>NA|TRBJ1-6|TRBV11-2|NA
TGTGCCAGCAGCTTTCAGCCTTCCAATTCACCCCTCCACTTT
CASSFQPSNSPLHF
>NA|TRBJ1-4|TRBV6-5|many
TGTGCCAGCCGGCTAGTAGCAACTAATGAAAAACTGTTTTTT
CASRLVATNEKLFF
>NA|TRBJ2-7|TRBV7-8|NA
TGTGCCAGTAGCGTAATCGCGGGGAGCCGGGAGGAGCAGTACTTC
CASSVIAGSREEQYF
>NA|TRBJ1-6|TRBV20-1|NA
TGCAGTGCTAGAGATTCGGCCAGCCGGCCCTCCTATAACTCACCCCTCCACTTT
CSARDSASRPSYNSPLHF
>NA|TRBJ2-1|TRBV29-1|many
TGCAGCGTTGATCTTTCTAGGGCCAATACCAATGAGCAGTTCTTC
CSVDLSRANTNEQFF
>NA|TRBJ1-1|TRBV6-2/TRBV6-3|NA
TGTGGCGTCCTCCCTGGGACCGCCTTCTCTGGAGCTTTCTTT
CGVLPGTAFSGAFF
>NA|TRBJ1-1|TRBV7-2|many
TGTGCCAGCAGCTTAACTACGAACACTGAAGCTTTCTTT
CASSLTTNTEAFF
>NA|TRBJ2-5|TRBV6-2/TRBV6-3|NA
TGTACCAGCAGTTACGGCGAGACCCGGTACTTC
CTSSYGETRYF
>NA|TRBJ2-3|TRBV11-2|NA
TGTGCCAGCAGCTTAGGGCCAGGACGGGCAAACACTATTAGCACAAATACGCAGTATTTT
CASSLGPGRANTISTNTQYF
>NA|TRBJ2-5|TRBV6-5|NA
TGTGCCAGCAGTAACAGCCGGAGGGAGACCCAGTACTTC
CASSNSRRETQYF
>NA|TRBJ1-1|TRBV19|once
TGTACCAGTAGCATGGGGCAGTTGAACACCGAAGTTTTCTTT
CTSSMGQLNTEVFF
>NA|TRBJ1-5|TRBV10-3|NA
TGTGCCATCAGTGAGTATGAGGGGGATAATCCCCAGCATTTT
CAISEYEGDNPQHF
>NA|TRBJ2-7|TRBV28|NA
TGTGCCAGCTCTCCCCGACAGGGAGGACCCTACGAGCACTACTTC
CASSPRQGGPYEHYF
>NA|TRBJ2-7|TRBV11-2|NA
TGTGTAAGCACAAAAGGGGTTGAGCAGTACTTC
CVSTKGVEQYF
>NA|TRBJ2-5|TRBV7-8|NA
TGTGCCAGCAGCTTGGGTAGCGGCCAAGAGACCCAGTACTTC
CASSLGSGQETQYF
>NA|TRBJ2-3|TRBV4-2|NA
TGTGCCAGCAGCCAAGACGAAGGGGGTGCAGAAACGCAGTATTTT
CASSQDEGGAETQYF
>NA|TRBJ1-1|TRBV28|NA
TGTGCCAGCTTCAACACCCCAGGGGACACTGTAGCGTTCTTT
CASFNTPGDTVAFF
>NA|TRBJ1-5|TRBV6-2/TRBV6-3|many
TGTGCCAGCAGTTACTCCGTACAGGCCCAGTGGCCCCAGCATTTT
CASSYSVQAQWPQHF
>TRBD2|TRBJ2-7|TRBV13|NA
TGTGCCAGCAGCCTACAACCTAGCGGGAGGACGGCATACGAGCAGTACTTC
CASSLQPSGRTAYEQYF
>TRBD2|TRBJ2-2|TRBV6-2/TRBV6-3|few
TGTGCCAGCAGCTGGACTAGAACCGGGGAGCTGTTTTTT
CASSWTRTGELFF
>TRBD1|TRBJ2-7|TRBV4-1|NA
TGCCCCAGCAGCACACGGACAGGGGGCTCCTACGAGCAGTACTTC
CPSSTRTGGSYEQYF
>NA|TRBJ2-1|TRBV4-1|NA
TGCGCCAGCCGTCCGCTCTGTAACAACAACAATGAGCAGTTCTTC
CASRPLCNNNNEQFF